The 10 T cell receptor beta chains listed next were all sequenced from one sample in a study of CD8 T cells in Susac syndrome. Reverse transcription of roughly 0.5 to 1 ug RNA was carried out with random hexamers. TCRdb re-analysed the immunoSEQ multiplex PCR reads in MiXCR, keeping a single row per CDR3 protein. The sample includes more than 130,000 distinct CDR3 sequences, approximately 93% of them seen just once. Sequencing input: CD8+ T cells from PBMCs. Every receptor here comes from a human donor in good health.

The chain has TRBV30 and TRBJ2-1; D uncertain. Trimming pared 2 bases from V and 8 bases from J, leaving 13 bases between. Per germline, CDR1 GTSNPN and CDR2 SVGIG (reference sequence). The CDR3 has 13 residues. CDR3 coding DNA: TGTGCCTGGAGTTCCCAGCCTGGGGATGAGCAGTTCTTC. Translation gives CAWSSQPGDEQFF.

The chain employs TRBV6-5 and TRBJ2-7; 7 bases are a match to TRBD2. J gave up 11 bases and V 5 bases, and 18 bases lay outside the gene matches. CDR1 and CDR2 (germline): MNHEY, SVGAGI. The CDR3 runs 15 residues. The CDR3: CASSGQAGTPLIEYF. CDR3 DNA sequence: TGTGCCAGCAGTGGACAAGCGGGAACCCCTCTTATAGAGTACTTC.

This clonotype was observed once. This chain links TRBV12-5 with TRBJ2-3, with D possibly TRBD2 on 5 matching bases. The CDR3 extends over 17 amino acids. V was trimmed by 0 bases and J by 1 base, leaving 14 bases between them. The germline gives CDR1 LGHNT, CDR2 FRNRAP. CDR3: CASGLVHRGGCTDTQYF. DNA for the CDR3: TGTGCTAGTGGTTTGGTACATCGGGGTGGATGCACAGATACGCAGTATTTT.

The rearrangement joins TRBV13 to TRBJ2-1, with D unclear. The CDR3 runs 13 residues. Trimming took off 2 bases at V and 7 bases at J, with 9 bases between the two ends. Germline CDR1 reads PRHDT; CDR2 reads FYEKMQ (reference sequence). The CDR3 here is CASSLPELNEQFF. CDR3 DNA sequence: TGTGCCAGCAGCTTACCCGAACTGAATGAGCAGTTCTTC.

This chain links TRBV25-1 with TRBJ2-6; D call uncertain. V shed 3 bases and J shed 0 bases, with 6 bases lying between them. The CDR3 extends over 15 amino acids. Germline-derived CDR1 and CDR2 are MGHDK and SYGVNS. The CDR3: CASSEGISGANVLTF. CDR3 sequence (DNA): TGTGCCAGCAGTGAGGGGATCTCTGGGGCCAACGTCCTGACTTTC.

The gene calls are TRBV9 and TRBJ1-5; D unresolved. The germline CDR1 and CDR2 sequences are SGDLS and YYNGEE. V gave up 0 bases and J gave up 0 bases, with 10 bases separating them. CDR3 size: 16 residues. The CDR3 DNA reads as TGTGCCAGCAGCGTAGGGGCGGGGTATAGCAATCAGCCCCAGCATTTT. Translating gives CASSVGAGYSNQPQHF. Variable domain in full (rest from reference TRBV9 and TRBJ1-5): DSGVTQTPKHLITATGQRVTLRCSPRSGDLSVYWYQQSLDQGLQFLIQYYNGEERAKGNILERFSAQQFPDLHSELNLSSLELGDSALYFCASSVGAGYSNQPQHFGDGTRLSIL.

The rearrangement joins TRBV4-3 to TRBJ1-4; D gene unclear. The CDR3 is 18 amino acids. V lost 0 bases to trimming and J lost 5 bases, with 19 bases between them. Germline lookup yields CDR1 LGHNA and CDR2 YSLEER. CDR3 coding DNA: TGCGCCAGCAGCCAAGAAAAGGTGAAGACTAATGGAAATGAAAAACTGTTTTTT. Protein product: CASSQEKVKTNGNEKLFF.

The CDR3 sequence is CASSQEAGGYYNEQFF. CDR3 bases: TGCGCCAGCAGCCAAGAAGCGGGAGGTTACTACAATGAGCAGTTCTTC. V is TRBV4-3 and J is TRBJ2-1, with 9 bases identical to TRBD2. Trimming removed 0 bases from V and 3 bases from J; junction bases left unmatched: 3. This CDR3 comprises 16 residues. CDR1 and CDR2 (germline): LGHNA, YSLEER.

The rearrangement links TRBV15 to TRBJ2-7; maybe TRBD1 (7 bases). The CDR3 consists of 16 residues. The V end lost 0 bases, the J end lost 3 bases, and 15 bases lay between the germline ends. Germline V gives CDR1 LNHNV, CDR2 YYDKDF (reference sequence). CDR3 region: CATSRDRTGEVYEQYF. CDR3 nucleotides: TGTGCCACCAGCAGAGATCGCACAGGGGAGGTCTACGAGCAGTACTTC.

This clonotype was found once. The rearrangement uses TRBV6-2 or TRBV6-3 and TRBJ2-7; 8 nucleotides agree with TRBD2. CDR1 is MNHEY, CDR2 SVGEGT, per germline. CDR3 length: 18 amino acids. V gave up 6 bases and J gave up 4 bases; unmatched junction bases: 20. The CDR3 is CASSPGTRPVLPTYEQYF. For the CDR3, the DNA is TGTGCCAGCAGCCCCGGGACTAGGCCCGTTCTTCCAACTTACGAGCAGTACTTC.